One sample yielded the 19 T cell receptor beta chains listed below, sequenced in a study of T cell responses to AZD1222 COVID-19 vaccine. TCRdb's copy holds only in-frame clones and misses some; the assay was immunoSEQ multiplex PCR. The sample contains about 180,000 clones, 88% of which appear only once. Material: peripheral blood, obtained 28 days after the second AZD1222 dose. Receptors originate from an adult who received the AZD1222 COVID-19 vaccine.

This clone turned up a few times. The V and J genes are TRBV11-1 and TRBJ2-1, with D perhaps given as TRBD1 or TRBD2 (5 bases each). The CDR3 is 17 residues long. Germline V gene lookup returns CDR1 SGHAT and CDR2 FQDESV (reference sequence). Trimming removed 0 bases at V and 6 bases at J, with 18 bases between. CDR3 region: CASSLAVQRGMFNEQFF. CDR3 nucleotide sequence: TGTGCCAGCAGCTTAGCGGTACAACGGGGCATGTTCAATGAGCAGTTCTTC.

The chain links TRBV28 to TRBJ2-7; D is possibly TRBD1 (5 bases). This CDR3 is 19 amino acids long. CDR1 and CDR2 from the germline V gene are MDHEN and SYDVKM. V was shortened by 3 bases and J by 3 bases, with 27 bases between the two germline ends. For the CDR3, the DNA is TGTGCCAGCAGTTTGATGTGGGGCGGACGTCATCAGAACGGCTACGAGCAGTACTTC. It is translated as CASSLMWGGRHQNGYEQYF. Variable domain in full (rest from reference TRBV28 and TRBJ2-7): DVKVTQSSRYLVKRTGEKVFLECVQDMDHENMFWYRQDPGLGLRLIYFSYDVKMKEKGDIPEGYSVSREKKERFSLILESASTNQTSMYLCASSLMWGGRHQNGYEQYFGPGTRLTVT.

The chain recombines TRBV21-1 with TRBJ2-3; TRBD2 is taken as the D call from the table, unchecked against the DNA. TRBV21-1 has pseudogene status. This CDR3 contains 17 residues. The CDR3 region has the DNA TGTGCCAGCAGCCCCCCGGGGAACCGGGGGGGGACAGATACGCAGTATTTT. Its protein product is CASSPPGNRGGTDTQYF.

The table lists this clone with a count of one. This sequence joins TRBV7-3 and TRBJ2-7, with D possibly called TRBD1 or TRBD2 (6 bases each). Trimming shortened V by 0 bases and J by 5 bases, and 14 bases separated the two germline ends. The CDR3 is made up of 15 amino acids. Germline CDR1 is SGHTA and CDR2 is FQGTGA. In DNA, the CDR3 is TGTGCCAGCAGCTTAACCCCTCGGGGGCTCGACGAGCAGTACTTC. Protein product: CASSLTPRGLDEQYF.

CDR3: CASSYTSLADIYEQYF. The CDR3 DNA reads as TGTGCCAGCAGTTACACGAGTCTAGCGGATATCTACGAGCAGTACTTC. The V and J genes are TRBV6-5 and TRBJ2-7; 7 nucleotides match TRBD2. CDR1 is MNHEY, CDR2 SVGAGI, per germline. The CDR3 is made up of 16 amino acids. V was pared by 2 bases and J by 3 bases, with 10 bases of the junction left unmatched.

The chain uses TRBV9 and TRBJ2-7; maybe TRBD1 (6 bases). Trimming stripped 7 bases from V and 4 bases from J, with 15 bases between. The CDR3 extends over 13 amino acids. Germline-derived CDR1 and CDR2 are SGDLS and YYNGEE. The CDR3 nucleotides are TGTGCCAGCTCGGGACAACTAGATTACGAGCAGTACTTC. Protein: CASSGQLDYEQYF. Variable domain in full (rest from reference TRBV9 and TRBJ2-7): DSGVTQTPKHLITATGQRVTLRCSPRSGDLSVYWYQQSLDQGLQFLIQYYNGEERAKGNILERFSAQQFPDLHSELNLSSLELGDSALYFCASSGQLDYEQYFGPGTRLTVT.

The rearrangement links TRBV19 to TRBJ2-3; D is ambiguous. Germline loops: CDR1 LNHDA, CDR2 SQIVND (reference sequence). V was trimmed by 1 base and J by 2 bases, leaving 1 base between them. The CDR3 consists of 12 residues. CDR3 bases: TGTGCCAGTAGTATAGTCACAGATACGCAGTATTTT. It is translated as CASSIVTDTQYF. Full variable domain (rest looked up from reference TRBV19 and TRBJ2-3): DGGITQSPKYLFRKEGQNVTLSCEQNLNHDAMYWYRQDPGQGLRLIYYSQIVNDFQKGDIAEGYSVSREKKESFPLTVTSAQKNPTAFYLCASSIVTDTQYFGPGTRLTVL.

V usage is TRBV7-8 and J usage is TRBJ1-6; 9 bases are shared with TRBD1. CDR1 and CDR2 (germline): SGHVS, FQNEAQ. V shed 5 bases and J 10 bases; nucleotides not matched to a gene: 6. This CDR3 is 14 amino acids long. The CDR3 bases are TGTGCCAGCAGCCTTGGGACAGGGAAGTCACCCCTCCACTTT. This translates into CASSLGTGKSPLHF. Supplemented by reference TRBV7-8 and TRBJ1-6, the full variable domain reads GAGVSQSPRYKVAKRGQDVALRCDPISGHVSLFWYQQALGQGPEFLTYFQNEAQLDKSGLPSDRFFAERPEGSVSTLKIQRTQQEDSAVYLCASSLGTGKSPLHFGNGTRLTVT.

The chain links TRBV5-5 to TRBJ2-5, with 9 bases that match TRBD2. V gave up 0 bases and J gave up 5 bases; unmatched junction bases: 8. The CDR3 is made up of 16 amino acids. The V gene's germline CDR1 is SGHKS and CDR2 YYEKEE (reference sequence). CDR3 protein: CASSLVASSGTETQYF. CDR3 DNA: TGTGCCAGCAGCTTGGTGGCTTCTAGCGGGACGGAGACCCAGTACTTC.

About this clone itself: Other DNA sequences of this sample code for an identical CDR3. V gene TRBV19 combines with J gene TRBJ2-1; D gene unclear. With 2 bases removed from V and 0 bases from J, the gap between germline ends came to 8 bases. Germline V gene lookup returns CDR1 LNHDA and CDR2 SQIVND (reference sequence). The CDR3 has 15 residues. CDR3 coding DNA: TGTGCCAGTAGTATAAGAGGTAGCTCCTACAATGAGCAGTTCTTC. Its protein is CASSIRGSSYNEQFF.

The chain uses TRBV28 and TRBJ1-2; 8 positions agree with TRBD1. The trim removed 2 bases at V and 7 bases at J, leaving 6 bases unmatched. The CDR3 covers 14 residues. CDR1 is MDHEN and CDR2 is SYDVKM in the germline V gene. CDR3 in amino acids: CASSLRTGTGGYTF. The CDR3 DNA reads TGTGCCAGCAGTTTACGGACAGGGACCGGTGGCTACACCTTC.

The rearrangement uses TRBV2 and TRBJ2-3; perhaps TRBD2 as D (5 bases). The germline V gene has CDR1 SNHLY and CDR2 FYNNEI. The CDR3 has 14 residues. V gave up 9 bases and J gave up 1 base, with 14 bases separating them. CDR3 in DNA: TGTGCCAGTCCTAGGGTCGGGGGCACAGATACGCAGTATTTT. Residues: CASPRVGGTDTQYF.

The chain combines TRBV29-1 with TRBJ2-1; D possibly corresponds to TRBD2 (5 bases). The CDR3 is 9 amino acids. With 7 bases removed from V and 10 bases from J, the gap between germline ends came to 8 bases. Per the germline V gene, CDR1 is SQVTM and CDR2 is ANQGSEA. CDR3 in amino acids: CSAGGEQFF. CDR3 coding DNA: TGCAGCGCTGGCGGGGAGCAGTTCTTC.

The J gene is TRBJ2-7, the V gene TRBV4-2, with a weak D call TRBD2 (6 bases). From germline, CDR1 is LGHNA and CDR2 YNFKEQ. V was pared by 6 bases and J by 2 bases, with 14 bases between. CDR3 length: 14 residues. The CDR3, as DNA: TGTGCCAGCAGGGCGGGGAGCGCAACCTACGAGCAGTACTTC. Protein: CASRAGSATYEQYF.

J is TRBJ2-2 and V is TRBV23-1, with TRBD2 matching 8 bases. TRBV23-1 is noted as an ORF with a role that remains uncertain. The CDR3 contains 15 residues. V shed 0 bases and J 5 bases; nucleotides not matched to a gene: 2. CDR3 region: CASSQSRGGTGELFF. CDR3 coding DNA: TGCGCCAGCAGTCAATCCCGGGGGGGTACCGGGGAGCTGTTTTTT.

The gene calls are TRBV5-1 and TRBJ2-1; no firm D call. The V end was cut by 1 base, the J end by 5 bases, with 16 bases between. Germline V gene sequence: CDR1 SGHRS, CDR2 YFSETQ. CDR3 length equals 16 residues. The CDR3 nucleotides read TGCGCCAGCAGCTTGCTATCAAATACCAAGAACAATGAGCAGTTCTTC. Translated: CASSLLSNTKNNEQFF. Based on the CDR3 plus reference TRBV5-1 and TRBJ2-1, the full variable domain is KAGVTQTPRYLIKTRGQQVTLSCSPISGHRSVSWYQQTPGQGLQFLFEYFSETQRNKGNFPGRFSGRQFSNSRSEMNVSTLELGDSALYLCASSLLSNTKNNEQFFGPGTRLTVL.

The chain links TRBV19 to TRBJ1-1, with TRBD1 as a possible D gene (5 bases). The ends were cut back, 7 bases at V and 1 base at J, with 22 bases in the middle. The CDR3 is 17 residues long. Germline CDR1 is LNHDA and CDR2 is SQIVND (reference sequence). The CDR3 region has the DNA TGTGCCAGTACTCGTTTCCTCTTAGGGGTGGAGAACACTGAAGCTTTCTTT. It codes for CASTRFLLGVENTEAFF.

This sequence joins TRBV4-2 and TRBJ2-5; D could derive from TRBD1 or TRBD2 (6 bases each). Germline CDR1 reads LGHNA; CDR2 reads YNFKEQ. The CDR3 extends over 14 amino acids. The germline V and J ends were trimmed by 4 bases and 5 bases, with 14 bases remaining between them. DNA of the CDR3: TGTGCCAGCAGCCCCCGAGGGGGGTGGGAGACCCAGTACTTC. This sequence encodes CASSPRGGWETQYF.

The chain is built from TRBV19 and TRBJ2-6; D gene ambiguous. Per the germline V gene, CDR1 is LNHDA and CDR2 is SQIVND (reference sequence). The CDR3 covers 16 residues. Between the trimmed V and J ends, which lost 3 bases and 0 bases, there was a span of 9 bases. The CDR3 protein is CASSILGSSGANVLTF. The CDR3 DNA reads as TGTGCCAGTAGTATCCTCGGCAGCTCTGGGGCCAACGTCCTGACTTTC.